One sample yielded the 29 T cell receptor beta chains listed below, sequenced in a study. TCRdb reprocessed the RT-PCR reads via MiXCR and lists one record per CDR3 protein. The sample holds hundreds of thousands of distinct CDR3 sequences; approximately 14% are singletons and the top ten take 3.6%. Input material: memory CD4+ T cells from blood. These receptors were collected from a female donor in good health, serving as a healthy control.

The chain links TRBV20-1 to TRBJ2-7; TRBD1 agrees at 7 bases. The CDR3 is 12 amino acids. Germline V lookup: CDR1 DFQATT, CDR2 SNEGSKA (reference sequence). In DNA form, the CDR3 reads TGCAGCTTAGTTCCAGGGGGATTCGAGCAGTACTTC. This gives the protein CSLVPGGFEQYF.

The V call is TRBV27, the J call TRBJ2-1, with 12 bases lining up with TRBD2. Losses at the gene ends were 6 bases for V and 8 bases for J; bases not matched to a gene: 11. This CDR3 has 16 amino acids. Per the germline V gene, CDR1 is MNHEY and CDR2 is SMNVEV (reference sequence). CDR3 sequence (DNA): TGTGCCAGCAGGACAGAAACTAGCGGGAGGATCTATGAGCAGTTCTTC. Encoded protein: CASRTETSGRIYEQFF.

This clonotype was observed a handful of times. The gene calls are TRBV6-5 and TRBJ2-6; 9 positions match TRBD1. The germline V gene encodes CDR1 MNHEY and CDR2 SVGAGI. The CDR3 runs to 17 residues. V lost 2 bases and J lost 1; bases outside the gene matches: 3. This chain's CDR3 is CASSYPQGASGANVLTF. The CDR3 DNA follows: TGTGCCAGCAGTTACCCACAGGGGGCTTCTGGGGCCAACGTCCTGACTTTC.

This clonotype has only a few counts. The chain joins TRBV20-1 to TRBJ1-5, with a tentative D call TRBD1 (5 bases). Trimming removed 0 bases at V and 3 bases at J, with 12 bases between. The CDR3 has 15 residues. Germline V CDR1 and CDR2: DFQATT, SNEGSKA (reference sequence). This CDR3 reads CSARDAGVNNQPQHF. CDR3 sequence (DNA): TGCAGTGCTAGAGATGCGGGGGTTAACAATCAGCCCCAGCATTTT.

V and J are TRBV6-1 and TRBJ2-1, with D perhaps TRBD1 (7 bases). V was cut by 5 bases and J by 0 bases, with 11 bases left in between. Germline CDR1 is MNHNS and CDR2 is SASEGT. The CDR3 runs to 15 residues. CDR3: CASSPRDSSYNEQFF. CDR3 bases: TGTGCCAGCAGTCCGCGGGACAGCTCCTACAATGAGCAGTTCTTC.

This clonotype appeared a few times. The V gene is TRBV5-1, the J gene TRBJ2-7; 9 positions match TRBD1. V was clipped by 7 bases and J by 5 bases; unmatched bases: 10. There are 14 residues in the CDR3. The germline V gene encodes CDR1 SGHRS and CDR2 YFSETQ. CDR3: CASCGQGPGDEQYF. CDR3 DNA sequence: TGCGCCAGCTGCGGACAGGGGCCCGGGGACGAGCAGTACTTC.

This chain links TRBV12-3 or TRBV12-4 with TRBJ2-7; D is ambiguous. This CDR3 spans 15 amino acids. The V gene lost 5 bases and the J gene lost 1 base, with 15 bases spanning the gap. The CDR3 reads CASSLTPPGSYEQYF. The CDR3 DNA reads as TGTGCCAGCAGTCTTACACCGCCTGGATCCTACGAGCAGTACTTC.

This clonotype occurred many times. The chain employs TRBV20-1 and TRBJ2-7, with D tentatively TRBD1 or TRBD2 (5 bases each). Germline values: CDR1 DFQATT, CDR2 SNEGSKA (reference sequence). The CDR3 contains 12 residues. V was shortened by 5 bases and J by 6 bases, with 14 bases between the two germline ends. CDR3 loop: CSARTGPIEQYF. CDR3 bases: TGCAGTGCTCGGACGGGACCTATCGAGCAGTACTTC.

The CDR3 region is CASSPAEGTSGRSSTDTQYF. CDR3 coding DNA: TGTGCCAGCAGCCCAGCTGAGGGGACTAGCGGGAGGAGTAGCACAGATACGCAGTATTTT. The chain is built from TRBV9 and TRBJ2-3; TRBD2 aligns across 15 bases. Germline CDR1 and CDR2: SGDLS and YYNGEE. The V gene end was trimmed by 4 bases and the J gene end by 0 bases; junction bases not matched to a gene: 12. The CDR3 loop spans 20 amino acids.

Ten or more counts support this clonotype. This chain uses TRBV4-3 with TRBJ2-3, with 9 bases fitting TRBD2. Germline V lookup: CDR1 LGHNA, CDR2 YSLEER. Unmatched junction bases numbered 10, after V lost 4 bases and J lost 2 bases. This CDR3 is 17 amino acids long. CDR3 DNA: TGCGCCAGCAGCCGCGAGGCGACTAGCGGTTACACAGATACGCAGTATTTT. It codes for CASSREATSGYTDTQYF.

The V gene is TRBV5-1, the J gene TRBJ1-1; D uncertain. Germline V gives CDR1 SGHRS, CDR2 YFSETQ. Trimming pared 4 bases from V and 5 bases from J, leaving 21 bases between. The length of the CDR3 is 16 residues. CDR3 residues: CASSREGNSPRTEAFF. CDR3 DNA sequence: TGCGCCAGCAGCCGGGAGGGAAATTCCCCGCGGACTGAAGCTTTCTTT.

This clonotype was observed a few times. The rearrangement joins TRBV6-5 to TRBJ2-1, with 10 bases lining up with TRBD1. The CDR3 consists of 21 residues. CDR1 MNHEY and CDR2 SVGAGI come from the germline V gene. The V segment lost 0 bases and the J segment 7 bases; nucleotides outside the gene matches: 21. The CDR3 DNA is TGTGCCAGCAGTTACTCGAACGGGGTTGTGACAGGGGGCCGCCCCGTGAATGAGCAGTTCTTC. This gives the protein CASSYSNGVVTGGRPVNEQFF.

The chain combines TRBV5-1 with TRBJ2-6; 7 bases map to TRBD1. V trimming: 8 bases; J trimming: 0 bases; junction bases outside the gene matches: 8. The CDR3 sequence is 16 residues long. Per the germline V gene, CDR1 is SGHRS and CDR2 is YFSETQ. The CDR3 nucleotides read TGCGCCAGTTCGGGACAGCGCAACTCTGGGGCCAACGTCCTGACTTTC. The encoded protein is CASSGQRNSGANVLTF.

At least ten counts were recorded for this clonotype. The rearrangement joins TRBV29-1 to TRBJ2-1, with TRBD1 as a possible D gene (5 bases). The germline V gene encodes CDR1 SQVTM and CDR2 ANQGSEA. V shed 3 bases and J shed 0 bases, with 12 bases lying between them. The CDR3 runs 15 residues. The CDR3 DNA reads as TGCAGCGTTGATGGGGCACTTACCTCCTACAATGAGCAGTTCTTC. Its translation: CSVDGALTSYNEQFF.

To note about this clonotype: The junction departs from the called germline gene at one end, perhaps through a read error. The chain is built from TRBV4-1 and TRBJ2-3; tentative D call: TRBD1 (6 bases). Germline loops: CDR1 MGHRA, CDR2 YSYEKL. The CDR3 totals 17 residues. In DNA form, the CDR3 reads TGCGCCAGCTGCCAAGATCCAGGGGCACAGAGATTAGATACGCAGTATTTT. Translated, it gives CASCQDPGAQRLDTQYF.

This CDR3 reads CASSLGVSEKLFF. CDR3 nucleotides: TGTGCCAGCAGCTTAGGGGTTTCTGAAAAACTGTTTTTT. This rearrangement joins TRBV11-2 to TRBJ1-4; no clear D. CDR1 is SGHAT and CDR2 is FQNNGV in the germline V gene. Trimming removed 1 base at V and 7 bases at J, with 7 bases between. The CDR3 loop spans 13 amino acids.

The chain combines TRBV7-9 with TRBJ2-1; the match to TRBD1 covers 8 bases. Trimming took 5 bases from V and 8 from J; bases not matched to a gene: 14. The germline V gene has CDR1 SEHNR and CDR2 FQNEAQ (reference sequence). CDR3 size: 16 residues. CDR3 coding DNA: TGTGCCAGCAGCCCTCCGGATTGGACAGGGAAAGATGAGCAGTTCTTC. Translating gives CASSPPDWTGKDEQFF.

V usage is TRBV5-1 and J usage is TRBJ2-2; 10 bases are a match to TRBD1. CDR1 and CDR2 (germline): SGHRS, YFSETQ. CDR3 size: 16 residues. V was clipped by 1 base and J by 3 bases; unmatched bases: 3. CDR3 nucleotide sequence: TGCGCCAGCAGCTTGCGTGGACAGGGGGACACCGGGGAGCTGTTTTTT. Translating it yields CASSLRGQGDTGELFF.

This clonotype has only a few counts. The rearrangement uses TRBV5-1 and TRBJ2-3, with no clear D. Trimming removed 3 bases from V and 2 bases from J, with 10 bases in between. Germline V CDR1 and CDR2: SGHRS, YFSETQ. CDR3 length: 14 residues. The DNA of the CDR3 is TGCGCCAGCAGCTCCCAGACTCTCACAGATACGCAGTATTTT. It is translated as CASSSQTLTDTQYF.

This clonotype was counted at least ten times. The chain employs TRBV6-5 and TRBJ2-1; the D call may be TRBD1 or TRBD2 (5 bases each). V was shortened by 4 bases and J by 7 bases, with 17 bases between the two germline ends. Germline V gene lookup returns CDR1 MNHEY and CDR2 SVGAGI. The CDR3 spans 15 residues. CDR3 in amino acids: CASSSGPLVGNEQFF. The CDR3 nucleotides read TGTGCCAGCAGTTCGGGGCCTTTAGTGGGAAATGAGCAGTTCTTC.

This clonotype occurred many times. This chain joins TRBV20-1 and TRBJ2-7; D gene ambiguous. V shed 2 bases and J shed 2 bases, with 13 bases lying between them. CDR1 is DFQATT, CDR2 SNEGSKA, per germline (reference sequence). This CDR3 is built from 14 residues. Written as DNA, the CDR3 is TGCAGTGCTAGACCGTCGACTTCCCCCTACGAGCAGTACTTC. It encodes CSARPSTSPYEQYF.

The table lists this clonotype with a few counts. This chain joins TRBV4-2 and TRBJ1-3; unclear D gene. V was trimmed by 0 bases and J by 5 bases, leaving 11 bases between them. The germline gives CDR1 LGHNA, CDR2 YNFKEQ. The CDR3 totals 15 residues. CDR3 region: CASSQEPAGRNTIYF. CDR3 DNA: TGTGCCAGCAGCCAAGAGCCCGCCGGGAGAAACACCATATATTTT.

This clonotype appeared a few times. This chain uses TRBV19 with TRBJ2-3; 8 nucleotides line up with TRBD1. The CDR3 runs 13 residues. J was trimmed by 1 base and V by 7 bases; bases with no gene match: 1. Germline lookup yields CDR1 LNHDA and CDR2 SQIVND (reference sequence). CDR3 nucleotides: TGTGCCAGTAAACAGGGGGGCACAGATACGCAGTATTTT. Residues: CASKQGGTDTQYF.

The CDR3 coding sequence is TGCAGTGTAGGGGATCCAGGAAACACCATATATTTT. Translated: CSVGDPGNTIYF. The chain employs TRBV20-1 and TRBJ1-3; tentative D call: TRBD1 (5 bases). The V end was cut by 7 bases, the J end by 4 bases, with 11 bases between. This CDR3 region has 12 residues. Germline-derived CDR1 and CDR2 are DFQATT and SNEGSKA (reference sequence).

This clonotype has more than one count but fewer than ten. J is TRBJ1-1 and V is TRBV27; no clear D gene. The CDR3 is made up of 15 amino acids. Trimming removed 2 bases at V and 0 bases at J, with 10 bases between. CDR1 MNHEY and CDR2 SMNVEV come from the germline V gene (reference sequence). The CDR3 bases are TGTGCCAGCAGTTTAAACGGGGAAATGAACACTGAAGCTTTCTTT. It specifies CASSLNGEMNTEAFF.

This clonotype has only a few counts. This chain links TRBV11-1 with TRBJ2-3; D is unresolved. Trimming took 1 base from V and 6 from J, leaving 11 bases between them. This CDR3 contains 14 residues. The germline CDR1 and CDR2 sequences are SGHAT and FQDESV (reference sequence). The CDR3 DNA sequence: TGTGCCAGCAGCTTAGACACCGGTAGGGATACGCAGTATTTT. Protein: CASSLDTGRDTQYF.

There are a few counts of this clonotype. The CDR3 DNA reads TGTGCCAGCAGTCCCTTTTTCGGGCGGGGGGGCTATGGCTACACCTTC. Protein product: CASSPFFGRGGYGYTF. The chain couples TRBV6-5 to TRBJ1-2, with D possibly being TRBD1 (5 bases). In germline, CDR1 is MNHEY, CDR2 SVGAGI. This CDR3 is built from 16 residues. Trimming pared 5 bases from V and 4 bases from J, leaving 20 bases between.

This clonotype was picked up a small number of times. V gene TRBV7-2 combines with J gene TRBJ1-5, with 8 nucleotides matching TRBD1. V shed 6 bases, J shed 3 bases, and the junction held 4 bases outside the gene matches. The CDR3 totals 14 residues. Germline V CDR1 and CDR2: SGHTA, FQGNSA. In DNA, the CDR3 is TGTGCCAGCAGTCGGACAGGGTACAATCAGCCCCAGCATTTT. This translates into CASSRTGYNQPQHF.

This clonotype was seen at least ten times. The chain carries TRBV5-1 and TRBJ2-5; D possibly corresponds to TRBD2 (5 bases). CDR3 length: 15 residues. V dropped 2 bases and J dropped 5 bases, with 16 bases sitting between them. Germline V CDR1 and CDR2: SGHRS, YFSETQ. The CDR3 nucleotides are TGCGCCAGCAGCTTATTTCCAGCGGTAGGGGAGACCCAGTACTTC. As protein: CASSLFPAVGETQYF. Full variable domain (missing parts from reference TRBV5-1 and TRBJ2-5): KAGVTQTPRYLIKTRGQQVTLSCSPISGHRSVSWYQQTPGQGLQFLFEYFSETQRNKGNFPGRFSGRQFSNSRSEMNVSTLELGDSALYLCASSLFPAVGETQYFGPGTRLLVL.